The 26 T cell receptor beta chains in this list originate from one sample, sequenced in a study of beta chain features in type 1 diabetes (dated by TCRdb to 2017 to 2018). General conclusions and limits of the study: A moderate but significant shortening of TCRB CDR3 length was observed in type 1 diabetes patients in all four CD4+ subsets.

Libraries were made using the immunoSEQ multiplex PCR assay. The entire isolated RNA was reverse transcribed using the High Capacity cDNA Reverse Transcription Kit, and thus expressed TCRB transcripts were sequenced. The source is immuneACCESS, and TCRdb retained only in-frame sequences with V and J called. Part of the clones is not carried over; for the studies checked, unresolved V genes explain less than half of this, and the remainder is unexplained. The sample contains more than 250,000 clones, about 20% of them found a single time. The top ten constitute 0.028% of the sample. These TCRs are of unknown antigen specificity. The sample taken for sequencing was naive CD4+ T cells from blood. The label giving this sample's cell subset or site can be read as: true naive CD4+ T cells. Receptors originate from a woman between 40 and 55 years old with type 1 diabetes.

As concerns this clone: Other DNA sequences in this sample translate to the same CDR3. The chain links TRBV7-2 to TRBJ2-5; D is unclear. V lost 4 bases to trimming and J lost 5 bases, with 8 bases between them. CDR3 length: 12 residues. Germline lookup yields CDR1 SGHTA and CDR2 FQGNSA. For the CDR3, the DNA is TGTGCCAGCAGCTCCTCTCGGGAGACCCAGTACTTC. Translation gives CASSSSRETQYF.

A few counts support this clone. V usage is TRBV23-1 and J usage is TRBJ2-3; tentative D call: TRBD2 (6 bases). TRBV23-1 is given ORF status, its function remaining uncertain. The CDR3 is made up of 15 amino acids. The V and J ends lost 0 bases and 1 base respectively, with 8 bases between them. This CDR3 reads CASSQSVAGTDTQYF. The DNA for the CDR3 is TGCGCCAGCAGTCAATCAGTAGCGGGCACAGATACGCAGTATTTT.

CDR3 nucleotides: TGCAGCGTTGCCGCCGTTCACAGGAACACTGAAGCTTTCTTT. Its translation is CSVAAVHRNTEAFF. The V call is TRBV29-1, the J call TRBJ1-1; D uncertain. Germline V gene lookup returns CDR1 SQVTM and CDR2 ANQGSEA. There are 14 residues in the CDR3. Trimming pared 4 bases from V and 1 base from J, leaving 13 bases between.

The chain carries TRBV15 and TRBJ2-3; 11 bases line up with TRBD1. The CDR3 has 16 residues. Looked up from germline, CDR1 is LNHNV and CDR2 is YYDKDF (reference sequence). Germline trimming cut 5 bases from V and 1 base from J; bases unmatched to any gene: 5. CDR3 loop: CATSPGTGGGTDTQYF. In DNA, the CDR3 is TGTGCCACCAGCCCCGGGACAGGGGGAGGCACAGATACGCAGTATTTT.

This clone showed up just once. The chain has TRBV28 and TRBJ1-5, with 8 bases lining up with TRBD1. This CDR3 contains 13 residues. CDR1 and CDR2 from the germline V gene are MDHEN and SYDVKM. Trimming cost V 8 bases and J 4 bases; bases outside gene matches: 4. This CDR3 is CASGGQVNQPQHF. The CDR3 DNA is TGTGCCAGCGGGGGACAGGTAAATCAGCCCCAGCATTTT.

V usage is TRBV18 and J usage is TRBJ2-2, with a possible D match to TRBD2 (5 bases). Germline V gene data show CDR1 as KGHSH and CDR2 as LQKENI. The CDR3 contains 13 residues. The germline V and J ends were trimmed by 4 bases and 3 bases, with 6 bases remaining between them. This CDR3 is CASSRGYTGELFF. The DNA for the CDR3 is TGTGCCAGCTCACGAGGGTACACCGGGGAGCTGTTTTTT.

The gene calls are TRBV7-9 and TRBJ1-5; D gene uncertain. Germline V gene sequence: CDR1 SEHNR, CDR2 FQNEAQ (reference sequence). The germline V and J ends were trimmed by 4 bases and 9 bases, with 7 bases remaining between them. CDR3 length: 11 residues. CDR3 coding DNA: TGTGCCAGCAGCTCGAACGGGCCCCAGCATTTT. This sequence encodes CASSSNGPQHF.

This clone was found a few times. This chain joins TRBV5-4 and TRBJ1-1; D uncertain. This CDR3 is built from 15 residues. The V end lost 4 bases, the J end lost 1 base, and 14 bases lay between the germline ends. The germline V gene has CDR1 SGHNT and CDR2 YYREEE (reference sequence). In DNA, the CDR3 is TGTGCCAGCAGCGAACTTTCCGGTCGGAACACTGAAGCTTTCTTT. Protein: CASSELSGRNTEAFF. The variable domain in full, completed from reference TRBV5-4 and TRBJ1-1, reads ETGVTQSPTHLIKTRGQQVTLRCSSQSGHNTVSWYQQALGQGPQFIFQYYREEENGRGNFPPRFSGLQFPNYSSELNVNALELDDSALYLCASSELSGRNTEAFFGQGTRLTVV.

Only a few counts were recorded for this clone. The chain combines TRBV6-5 with TRBJ2-7, with D perhaps TRBD2 (6 bases). CDR1 MNHEY and CDR2 SVGAGI come from the germline V gene. V was shortened by 6 bases and J by 2 bases, with 14 bases between the two germline ends. This CDR3 is built from 14 residues. CDR3 coding DNA: TGTGCCAGCAGCCAACCCGGGGGAGCCTACGAGCAGTACTTC. This translates into CASSQPGGAYEQYF.

J is TRBJ2-3 and V is TRBV18; D gene uncertain. Trimming took 4 bases from V and 0 from J, leaving 8 bases between them. The CDR3 is 14 residues long. CDR1 is KGHSH, CDR2 LQKENI, per germline. DNA for the CDR3: TGTGCCAGCTCACTGTCGGTGAGCACAGATACGCAGTATTTT. This sequence encodes CASSLSVSTDTQYF.

The chain is built from TRBV29-1 and TRBJ1-1; D gene uncertain. The CDR3 totals 13 residues. V was cut by 4 bases and J by 0 bases, with 9 bases left in between. From germline, CDR1 is SQVTM and CDR2 ANQGSEA. Here the CDR3 reads CSVVRPMNTEAFF. The CDR3 bases are TGCAGCGTTGTCCGCCCTATGAACACTGAAGCTTTCTTT.

This clone was detected only a few times. The chain recombines TRBV5-6 with TRBJ2-3; 10 nucleotides align to TRBD1. Germline CDR1 SGHDT, CDR2 YYEEEE. With 0 bases clipped from V and 4 bases from J, the junction kept 2 bases outside the gene matches. The CDR3 contains 15 residues. CDR3 loop: CASSLVTGGADTQYF. The CDR3 DNA reads as TGTGCCAGCAGCTTGGTGACAGGGGGCGCAGATACGCAGTATTTT.

This clone has just a few counts. The chain employs TRBV6-6 and TRBJ2-7; TRBD2 matches at 7 bases. V gave up 0 bases and J gave up 1 base; unmatched junction bases: 6. Germline V gives CDR1 MNHNY, CDR2 SVGAGI (reference sequence). The CDR3 length is 16 residues. The CDR3 DNA reads as TGTGCCAGCAGTTACTCGATTATCGGGAGGTCCTACGAGCAGTACTTC. Its translation is CASSYSIIGRSYEQYF.

In its sample, this clone was seen a few times. The chain uses TRBV5-1 and TRBJ1-3, with 7 bases matching TRBD1. The V gene's germline CDR1 is SGHRS and CDR2 YFSETQ. The CDR3 is 14 amino acids. V lost 4 bases to trimming and J lost 8 bases; unmatched junction nucleotides: 9. In DNA, the CDR3 is TGCGCCAGCAGCGGAGGGGGCAGTGTGGACACCATATATTTT. Translated, it gives CASSGGGSVDTIYF.

The chain links TRBV7-9 to TRBJ1-1; possibly TRBD1 for D (5 bases). CDR3 length: 13 amino acids. Germline values: CDR1 SEHNR, CDR2 FQNEAQ (reference sequence). Trimming shortened V by 4 bases and J by 5 bases, and 11 bases separated the two germline ends. The CDR3 is CASSSLGDTEAFF. In nucleotides, the CDR3 is TGTGCCAGCAGCTCTCTAGGGGATACTGAAGCTTTCTTT.

The chain has TRBV27 and TRBJ1-4; TRBD1 agrees at 7 bases. Germline V gene data show CDR1 as MNHEY and CDR2 as SMNVEV (reference sequence). Losses at the gene ends were 5 bases for V and 3 bases for J; bases not matched to a gene: 6. The CDR3 has 15 amino acids. CDR3 coding DNA: TGTGCCAGCAGTCGGCCGGGACAGCCTAATGAAAAACTGTTTTTT. Its protein is CASSRPGQPNEKLFF.

This clone was seen more than once but under ten times. This sequence joins TRBV4-1 and TRBJ1-2, with TRBD1 identical over 10 bases. Germline assignment: CDR1 MGHRA and CDR2 YSYEKL. The CDR3 is made up of 15 amino acids. Trimming at V came to 4 bases and at J to 8 bases, leaving 10 bases not matched to a gene. The CDR3 spells CASSRELPGQGGYTF. The CDR3 bases are TGCGCCAGCAGCCGGGAACTACCGGGACAGGGGGGCTACACCTTC.

The V call is TRBV9, the J call TRBJ1-1, with 7 bases fitting TRBD1. CDR3 length: 15 residues. V was clipped by 4 bases and J by 5 bases; unmatched bases: 11. The germline gives CDR1 SGDLS, CDR2 YYNGEE. This CDR3 reads CASSLGQSPGTEAFF. Here the CDR3 DNA reads TGTGCCAGCAGCCTGGGACAGTCCCCGGGGACTGAAGCTTTCTTT.

The chain recombines TRBV18 with TRBJ1-5, with unresolved D. Deletions cut 5 bases from V and 5 bases from J, with 10 bases between. The germline V gene has CDR1 KGHSH and CDR2 LQKENI. This CDR3 has 13 residues. The CDR3 region has the DNA TGTGCCAGCTCATTAACAGCGGATCAGCCCCAGCATTTT. It yields the protein CASSLTADQPQHF.

The chain combines TRBV5-1 with TRBJ2-1; 7 bases agree with TRBD1. V lost 2 bases, J lost 6 bases, and 8 bases stayed unmatched. This CDR3 has 15 amino acids. Germline assignment: CDR1 SGHRS and CDR2 YFSETQ. CDR3: CASSFGRGSGNEQFF. CDR3 coding DNA: TGCGCCAGCAGCTTCGGCAGGGGGTCAGGCAATGAGCAGTTCTTC.

This clone was detected a few times. The chain carries TRBV27 and TRBJ1-6, with TRBD1 as a possible D gene (5 bases). The CDR3 has 17 amino acids. Looked up from germline, CDR1 is MNHEY and CDR2 is SMNVEV (reference sequence). V lost 3 bases and J lost 0, with 12 bases in between. The CDR3 DNA follows: TGTGCCAGCAGTTTCCGCAGGGCCTACTCCTATAATTCACCCCTCCACTTT. Amino acid sequence: CASSFRRAYSYNSPLHF.

The J gene is TRBJ2-5, the V gene TRBV7-9; 7 bases are shared with TRBD1. There are 16 residues in the CDR3. Germline lookup yields CDR1 SEHNR and CDR2 FQNEAQ (reference sequence). V lost 1 base, J lost 1 base, and 6 bases stayed unmatched. CDR3 bases: TGTGCCAGCAGCTTAGATGCAGGGGGTGTCCAAGAGACCCAGTACTTC. Amino acids: CASSLDAGGVQETQYF.

The CDR3 here is CASSSYSGGPRETQYF. Here the CDR3 DNA reads TGTGCCAGCAGTTCGTATAGCGGGGGGCCGCGAGAGACCCAGTACTTC. V usage is TRBV27 and J usage is TRBJ2-5; TRBD2 matches at 10 bases. The J segment lost 4 bases and the V segment lost 4 bases, leaving 9 bases of the junction unmatched. The CDR3 totals 16 residues. Germline CDR1 and CDR2: MNHEY and SMNVEV (reference sequence).

The rearrangement uses TRBV9 and TRBJ2-2, with 14 bases aligning to TRBD2. CDR3 size: 17 residues. CDR1 SGDLS and CDR2 YYNGEE come from the germline V gene. With 4 bases clipped from V and 6 bases from J, the junction kept 8 bases outside the gene matches. The CDR3 coding sequence is TGTGCCAGCAGCACTCTGGGACTAGCGGGAGTTGCCGGGGAGCTGTTTTTT. The encoded protein is CASSTLGLAGVAGELFF.

The J gene is TRBJ1-1, the V gene TRBV9; a possible D gene is TRBD1 (6 bases). CDR1 is SGDLS, CDR2 YYNGEE, per germline. The CDR3 has 13 amino acids. V was pared by 3 bases and J by 5 bases, with 11 bases between. DNA for the CDR3: TGTGCCAGCAGCGGGGGACACCCAACTGAAGCTTTCTTT. Its translation: CASSGGHPTEAFF. The variable domain in full, completed from reference TRBV9 and TRBJ1-1, reads DSGVTQTPKHLITATGQRVTLRCSPRSGDLSVYWYQQSLDQGLQFLIQYYNGEERAKGNILERFSAQQFPDLHSELNLSSLELGDSALYFCASSGGHPTEAFFGQGTRLTVV.

The chain joins TRBV28 to TRBJ1-1; 12 bases fit TRBD1. Germline CDR1 reads MDHEN; CDR2 reads SYDVKM. The CDR3 has 16 amino acids. V shed 8 bases, J shed 7 bases, and the junction held 14 bases outside the gene matches. The CDR3 protein is CASSPPGQGAKGEAFF. The CDR3 region has the DNA TGTGCCAGCTCTCCTCCGGGACAGGGGGCTAAAGGTGAAGCTTTCTTT.